What follows are 10 T cell receptor beta chains derived from one specimen sequenced in a study of cytotoxic CD8 clonotypes in ibrutinib-treated CLL. Method: immunoSEQ multiplex PCR; TCRdb's copy keeps in-frame clones and lacks some. Altogether some 200,000 clones are present, around 75% being singletons, with the ten largest covering about 6.2%. The source material was PBMCs, sampled after 12 months of ibrutinib treatment. The source is a human donor with chronic lymphocytic leukemia.

This clone was observed once. This sequence joins TRBV28 and TRBJ1-2, with D uncertain. This CDR3 is built from 14 residues. Germline values: CDR1 MDHEN, CDR2 SYDVKM. The V and J ends lost 5 bases and 4 bases respectively, with 14 bases between them. The CDR3 coding sequence is TGTGCCAGCAGTCTACAGCTTCCCTCCTATGGCTACACCTTC. Translating it yields CASSLQLPSYGYTF.

The chain combines TRBV7-2 with TRBJ2-3; no clear D gene. This CDR3 has 13 amino acids. V was trimmed by 2 bases and J by 4 bases, leaving 7 bases between them. Germline V gene lookup returns CDR1 SGHTA and CDR2 FQGNSA. In DNA form, the CDR3 reads TGTGCCAGCAGCTTAAGAGTCTCAGATACGCAGTATTTT. It codes for CASSLRVSDTQYF. The whole variable domain, filled in from reference TRBV7-2 and TRBJ2-3, reads GAGVSQSPSNKVTEKGKDVELRCDPISGHTALYWYRQSLGQGLEFLIYFQGNSAPDKSGLPSDRFSAERTGGSVSTLTIQRTQQEDSAVYLCASSLRVSDTQYFGPGTRLTVL.

The chain's CDR3 is CAWSVRRGSGYTF. In DNA form, the CDR3 reads TGTGCCTGGAGTGTACGAAGAGGCAGTGGCTACACCTTC. The rearrangement links TRBV30 to TRBJ1-2; D call uncertain. This CDR3 has 13 amino acids. Germline loops: CDR1 GTSNPN, CDR2 SVGIG (reference sequence). V shed 0 bases and J shed 7 bases, with 12 bases lying between them.

The chain joins TRBV7-9 to TRBJ1-1, with a tentative D call TRBD1 (6 bases). This CDR3 is 15 amino acids long. CDR1 and CDR2 from the germline V gene are SEHNR and FQNEAQ (reference sequence). Trimming shortened V by 5 bases and J by 0 bases, and 13 bases separated the two germline ends. CDR3 sequence: CASSTLQGMNTEAFF. For the CDR3, the DNA is TGTGCCAGCAGCACACTACAGGGAATGAACACTGAAGCTTTCTTT.

Only one count was recorded for this clone. Other DNA sequences from this sample encode an identical CDR3 as well. The chain employs TRBV29-1 and TRBJ1-2; D is ambiguous. Trimming pared 1 base from V and 2 bases from J, leaving 8 bases between. Germline assignment: CDR1 SQVTM and CDR2 ANQGSEA. This CDR3 contains 13 residues. CDR3 sequence reads: CSVEGRLNYGYTF. CDR3 DNA: TGCAGCGTTGAAGGTCGGTTAAACTATGGCTACACCTTC.

The CDR3 region has the DNA TGTGCCAGCAGCGCGACTAGCGGGGGGTATGAGCAGTTCTTC. It yields the protein CASSATSGGYEQFF. The chain carries TRBV9 and TRBJ2-1, with 13 nucleotides matching TRBD2. V dropped 3 bases and J dropped 8; count of bases not matched to a gene: 2. CDR1 is SGDLS, CDR2 YYNGEE, per germline. The length of the CDR3 is 14 residues.

This chain links TRBV10-2 with TRBJ1-3, with D possibly TRBD1 on 5 matching bases. This CDR3 comprises 17 residues. Germline V gene lookup returns CDR1 WSHSY and CDR2 SAAADI. V shed 2 bases and J shed 0 bases, with 14 bases lying between them. This chain's CDR3 is CASSEALGGASGNTIYF. The CDR3 region has the DNA TGCGCCAGCAGTGAGGCTTTAGGAGGGGCCTCTGGAAACACCATATATTTT.

This CDR3 reads CASTLGASGNHQETQYF. The DNA for the CDR3 is TGCGCCAGCACCCTTGGGGCTAGCGGCAACCATCAAGAGACCCAGTACTTC. This rearrangement joins TRBV5-1 to TRBJ2-5, with 7 positions matching TRBD2. The CDR3 has 17 amino acids. V lost 6 bases, J lost 2 bases, and 16 bases stayed unmatched. Germline loops: CDR1 SGHRS, CDR2 YFSETQ.

This clone has just a few counts. The rearrangement links TRBV4-1 to TRBJ1-1; 7 positions agree with TRBD1. V trimming: 2 bases; J trimming: 0 bases; junction bases outside the gene matches: 6. CDR3 size: 16 residues. Germline V lookup: CDR1 MGHRA, CDR2 YSYEKL. Written as DNA, the CDR3 is TGCGCCAGCAGCCAAAGACAGGGCGGTATGAACACTGAAGCTTTCTTT. Translation: CASSQRQGGMNTEAFF.

This chain joins TRBV6-5 and TRBJ2-1, with D perhaps matching TRBD2 (7 bases). This CDR3 contains 13 residues. Germline CDR1 MNHEY, CDR2 SVGAGI. V lost 8 bases to trimming and J lost 3 bases, with 11 bases between them. This chain's CDR3 is CASRRGGYNEQFF. The CDR3 region has the DNA TGTGCCAGCCGAAGGGGGGGCTACAATGAGCAGTTCTTC.